This T cell receptor (beta chain) was sequenced during a study of blood T cell repertoires in COVID-19. About the research overall: Sites in the United States, Italy and Spain provided acute and convalescent COVID-19 samples.

Authors' processing steps: Estimates of nucleated cell counts were drawn from the amplification of reference gene primers. Here immunoSEQ multiplex PCR was the method, and the copy in TCRdb shows in-frame clones only, minus some. The DNA was the basis for D and trimming; V, J and clone size are from that table. The sample consists of roughly 240,000 clones, 85% to 90% of them appearing once. CDR3 length: 16 amino acids. CDR1 SGHVS and CDR2 FNYEAQ come from the germline V gene. V was shortened by 1 base and J by 1 base, with 11 bases between the two germline ends. The sequencing input was peripheral blood. The clonotype comes from a man younger than 35 with active or convalescent COVID-19. V and J are TRBV7-6 and TRBJ2-4; tentative D call: TRBD2 (7 bases). CDR3 nucleotide sequence: TGTGCCAGCAGCTTAGAGGGGGGAGGGGCCAAAAACATTCAGTACTTC. Encoded protein: CASSLEGGGAKNIQYF.